The rows below give T cell receptor beta chains drawn from one sample of a study of monozygotic twins with cystic fibrosis. TCRdb's copy holds only in-frame clones and misses some; the assay was immunoSEQ multiplex PCR. The sample consists of around 1,100 clones, over 90% of them appearing once. The material sequenced was blood. These receptors were obtained from a boy between 10 and 17 years old with cystic fibrosis. Both conserved end residues are part of each CDR3. A D gene is named only where the DNA matches it firmly. Only some rows state a clone size, as once, few, many or a class for expanded clones.

clone_size: .
j_call: TRBJ2-1
v_call: TRBV29-1
d_call: TRBD1
cdr3_aa: CSVGRGQGLNEQFF
cdr3_nt: TGCAGCGTTGGAAGAGGACAGGGGCTCAATGAGCAGTTCTTC

clone_size: .
j_call: TRBJ2-3
v_call: TRBV18
d_call: TRBD2
cdr3_aa: CASSPLASGGAKTDTQYF
cdr3_nt: TGTGCCAGCTCACCATTGGCTAGCGGGGGGGCGAAGACAGATACGCAGTATTTT

clone_size: .
j_call: TRBJ1-1
v_call: TRBV19
d_call: .
cdr3_aa: CASSPAGGNTEAFF
cdr3_nt: TGTGCCAGTAGTCCCGCGGGGGGGAACACTGAAGCTTTCTTT

clone_size: .
j_call: TRBJ2-2
v_call: TRBV5-5
d_call: TRBD1
cdr3_aa: CASRPTDRPNTGELFF
cdr3_nt: TGTGCCAGCAGACCAACGGACAGGCCGAACACCGGGGAGCTGTTTTTT

clone_size: once
j_call: TRBJ2-2
v_call: TRBV5-1
d_call: .
cdr3_aa: CASSSPGPAAGELFF
cdr3_nt: TGCGCCAGCAGCTCGCCGGGACCCGCCGCCGGGGAGCTGTTTTTT

clone_size: .
j_call: TRBJ2-3
v_call: TRBV11-2
d_call: TRBD1
cdr3_aa: CASSLQTGAADTQYF
cdr3_nt: TGTGCCAGCAGCCTGCAGACAGGGGCAGCAGATACGCAGTATTTT

clone_size: .
j_call: TRBJ2-7
v_call: TRBV19
d_call: .
cdr3_aa: CASSTRGMREYEQYF
cdr3_nt: TGTGCCAGTAGTACCCGTGGGATGAGGGAGTACGAGCAGTACTTC

clone_size: .
j_call: TRBJ2-1
v_call: TRBV20-1
d_call: .
cdr3_aa: CSASYHEQFF
cdr3_nt: TGCAGTGCTAGTTATCATGAGCAGTTCTTC

clone_size: .
j_call: TRBJ1-6
v_call: TRBV11-2
d_call: .
cdr3_aa: CASSLRGPRESSYNSPLHF
cdr3_nt: TGTGCCAGCAGCTTACGGGGTCCCAGAGAGAGCTCCTATAATTCACCCCTCCACTTT

clone_size: .
j_call: TRBJ2-7
v_call: TRBV9
d_call: TRBD1
cdr3_aa: CASSVGTGSSYEQYF
cdr3_nt: TGTGCCAGCAGCGTTGGGACAGGGAGCTCCTACGAGCAGTACTTC

clone_size: .
j_call: TRBJ2-3
v_call: TRBV7-2
d_call: .
cdr3_aa: CASSLGFPKDTQYF
cdr3_nt: TGTGCCAGCAGCTTAGGATTTCCTAAAGATACGCAGTATTTT

clone_size: .
j_call: TRBJ2-5
v_call: TRBV4-1
d_call: .
cdr3_aa: CASSQLGVETQYF
cdr3_nt: TGCGCCAGCAGCCAACTGGGGGTGGAGACCCAGTACTTC

clone_size: .
j_call: TRBJ2-1
v_call: TRBV7-9
d_call: .
cdr3_aa: CASSPVLPTNEQFF
cdr3_nt: TGTGCCAGCAGCCCCGTTTTGCCCACCAATGAGCAGTTCTTC

clone_size: .
j_call: TRBJ2-2
v_call: TRBV19
d_call: .
cdr3_aa: CASSFNTGELFF
cdr3_nt: TGTGCCAGTAGTTTCAACACCGGGGAGCTGTTTTTT

clone_size: .
j_call: TRBJ2-4
v_call: TRBV6-5
d_call: TRBD2
cdr3_aa: CASSPPGLAGTIQYF
cdr3_nt: TGTGCCAGCAGTCCCCCGGGACTAGCGGGAACCATTCAGTACTTC

clone_size: .
j_call: TRBJ1-5
v_call: TRBV6-5
d_call: .
cdr3_aa: CASSYAGQNQPQHF
cdr3_nt: TGTGCCAGCAGTTACGCAGGTCAGAATCAGCCCCAGCATTTT

clone_size: .
j_call: TRBJ2-5
v_call: TRBV5-1
d_call: TRBD1
cdr3_aa: CASSLGTEETQYF
cdr3_nt: TGCGCCAGCAGCCTGGGGACAGAAGAGACCCAGTACTTC

clone_size: once
j_call: TRBJ1-2
v_call: TRBV7-9
d_call: .
cdr3_aa: CASSFGPAPYTF
cdr3_nt: TGTGCCAGCAGCTTTGGGCCTGCCCCGTACACCTTC

clone_size: .
j_call: TRBJ2-5
v_call: TRBV7-2
d_call: TRBD1
cdr3_aa: CASSLLQGKETQYF
cdr3_nt: TGTGCCAGCTCCCTCCTACAGGGGAAAGAGACCCAGTACTTC

clone_size: few
j_call: TRBJ1-1
v_call: TRBV9
d_call: .
cdr3_aa: CASSRMTVGTEAFF
cdr3_nt: TGTGCCAGCAGCCGCATGACAGTTGGCACTGAAGCTTTCTTT

clone_size: .
j_call: TRBJ1-1
v_call: TRBV7-9
d_call: .
cdr3_aa: CASSQGPGRNTEAFF
cdr3_nt: TGTGCCAGCAGCCAAGGGCCAGGAAGGAACACTGAAGCTTTCTTT

clone_size: .
j_call: TRBJ1-1
v_call: TRBV18
d_call: .
cdr3_aa: CASSPEGYAEAFF
cdr3_nt: TGTGCCAGCTCACCAGAGGGCTATGCTGAAGCTTTCTTT

clone_size: .
j_call: TRBJ1-3
v_call: TRBV28
d_call: TRBD1
cdr3_aa: CASSFLGQRGNTIYF
cdr3_nt: TGTGCCAGCAGTTTTTTGGGACAGCGGGGAAACACCATATATTTT

clone_size: .
j_call: TRBJ1-2
v_call: TRBV19
d_call: TRBD1
cdr3_aa: CASSRQGDANYGYTF
cdr3_nt: TGTGCCAGTAGTCGACAGGGGGACGCTAACTATGGCTACACCTTC

clone_size: .
j_call: TRBJ1-1
v_call: TRBV6-1
d_call: .
cdr3_aa: CASSDSPSGALTEAFF
cdr3_nt: TGTGCCAGCAGTGACAGTCCGTCAGGGGCCCTCACTGAAGCTTTCTTT

clone_size: .
j_call: TRBJ1-5
v_call: TRBV7-6
d_call: .
cdr3_aa: CASSLSNSWGNQPQHF
cdr3_nt: TGTGCCAGCAGCTTATCGAACTCCTGGGGCAATCAGCCCCAGCATTTT

clone_size: .
j_call: TRBJ1-1
v_call: TRBV19
d_call: .
cdr3_aa: CARSWARRMNTEAFF
cdr3_nt: TGTGCCAGGTCCTGGGCAAGGAGAATGAACACTGAAGCTTTCTTT

clone_size: .
j_call: TRBJ1-1
v_call: TRBV28
d_call: .
cdr3_aa: CASSLRSAGGLAFF
cdr3_nt: TGTGCCAGCAGTTTAAGGTCAGCCGGGGGGTTAGCTTTCTTT

clone_size: .
j_call: TRBJ2-3
v_call: TRBV2
d_call: .
cdr3_aa: CASRVYTQYF
cdr3_nt: TGTGCCAGCCGCGTGTACACGCAGTATTTT

clone_size: .
j_call: TRBJ1-2
v_call: TRBV7-9
d_call: .
cdr3_aa: CASSIRSNYGYTF
cdr3_nt: TGTGCCAGCAGCATCAGGAGCAACTATGGCTACACCTTC

clone_size: .
j_call: TRBJ2-7
v_call: TRBV11-1
d_call: .
cdr3_aa: CASSHPGVRTLYEQYF
cdr3_nt: TGTGCCAGCAGCCACCCAGGGGTTCGGACACTCTACGAGCAGTACTTC

clone_size: .
j_call: TRBJ1-2
v_call: TRBV6-4
d_call: TRBD1
cdr3_aa: CASSEGTGNGYTF
cdr3_nt: TGTGCCAGCAGTGAGGGGACAGGGAATGGCTACACCTTC

clone_size: .
j_call: TRBJ1-5
v_call: TRBV15
d_call: .
cdr3_aa: CAPSDSAYSNQPQHF
cdr3_nt: TGTGCCCCGAGCGACAGCGCGTATAGCAATCAGCCCCAGCATTTT

clone_size: .
j_call: TRBJ1-2
v_call: TRBV6-1
d_call: TRBD1
cdr3_aa: CASSEALDRGRIILDYGYTF
cdr3_nt: TGTGCCAGCAGTGAAGCTCTAGACAGGGGGCGTATCATTTTGGACTATGGCTACACCTTC

clone_size: .
j_call: TRBJ2-2
v_call: TRBV19
d_call: TRBD1
cdr3_aa: CASSIDKGAGTGELFF
cdr3_nt: TGTGCCAGTAGTATAGACAAGGGGGCAGGAACCGGGGAGCTGTTTTTT

clone_size: .
j_call: TRBJ2-7
v_call: TRBV28
d_call: TRBD1
cdr3_aa: CASSLPDRVSEQYF
cdr3_nt: TGTGCCAGCAGTTTACCGGACAGGGTTTCCGAGCAGTACTTC

clone_size: .
j_call: TRBJ2-1
v_call: TRBV5-8
d_call: TRBD2
cdr3_aa: CASSSAGTSYNEQFF
cdr3_nt: TGTGCCAGCAGCTCAGCGGGGACCTCCTACAATGAGCAGTTCTTC

clone_size: .
j_call: TRBJ2-1
v_call: TRBV10-2
d_call: TRBD2
cdr3_aa: CASSEASVAGHNEQFF
cdr3_nt: TGCGCCAGCAGTGAGGCCTCGGTAGCGGGCCACAATGAGCAGTTCTTC

clone_size: .
j_call: TRBJ2-5
v_call: TRBV28
d_call: .
cdr3_aa: CASSPVIYPQETQYF
cdr3_nt: TGTGCCAGCAGTCCCGTTATCTACCCTCAAGAGACCCAGTACTTC

clone_size: once
j_call: TRBJ2-1
v_call: TRBV11-2
d_call: .
cdr3_aa: CASSSGADSYNEQFF
cdr3_nt: TGTGCCAGCAGCAGTGGGGCAGATTCCTACAATGAGCAGTTCTTC

clone_size: .
j_call: TRBJ2-1
v_call: TRBV7-9
d_call: .
cdr3_aa: CASSLVGDGLSSYNEQFF
cdr3_nt: TGTGCCAGCAGCTTAGTCGGAGACGGCTTAAGCTCCTACAATGAGCAGTTCTTC

clone_size: .
j_call: TRBJ2-7
v_call: TRBV6-5
d_call: TRBD1
cdr3_aa: CASSYSGTGTYEQYF
cdr3_nt: TGTGCCAGCAGTTACTCGGGGACAGGGACCTACGAGCAGTACTTC